Sequencing of this TCR beta chain was carried out in a study of response to subunit inactivated influenza vaccine. Study results and caveats: The authors put forward the suggestion that each seasonal influenza vaccination may bring in only a limited number of new T cells.

TCRdb reprocessed the RT-PCR reads with MiXCR, giving one entry per CDR3 protein. The data contain more than 200,000 distinct CDR3 sequences, more than 10% of them singletons. The V and J ends lost 0 bases and 6 bases, in that order; junction bases with no gene match: 5. CDR1 is MNHEY and CDR2 is SVGAGI in the germline V gene. This CDR3 spans 15 amino acids. This clonotype was counted between two and nine times. The antigen is undetermined. Sequenced here: non-naive T cells sorted from PBMCs, sampled around 15 days before vaccination. The receptor's source is a man aged 45-65 years who received an inactivated influenza vaccine. V gene TRBV6-5 combines with J gene TRBJ2-1; 7 bases match TRBD1. The CDR3 sequence: CASSYSGQPRNEQFF. In DNA, the CDR3 is TGTGCCAGCAGTTACTCGGGACAGCCTCGCAATGAGCAGTTCTTC.